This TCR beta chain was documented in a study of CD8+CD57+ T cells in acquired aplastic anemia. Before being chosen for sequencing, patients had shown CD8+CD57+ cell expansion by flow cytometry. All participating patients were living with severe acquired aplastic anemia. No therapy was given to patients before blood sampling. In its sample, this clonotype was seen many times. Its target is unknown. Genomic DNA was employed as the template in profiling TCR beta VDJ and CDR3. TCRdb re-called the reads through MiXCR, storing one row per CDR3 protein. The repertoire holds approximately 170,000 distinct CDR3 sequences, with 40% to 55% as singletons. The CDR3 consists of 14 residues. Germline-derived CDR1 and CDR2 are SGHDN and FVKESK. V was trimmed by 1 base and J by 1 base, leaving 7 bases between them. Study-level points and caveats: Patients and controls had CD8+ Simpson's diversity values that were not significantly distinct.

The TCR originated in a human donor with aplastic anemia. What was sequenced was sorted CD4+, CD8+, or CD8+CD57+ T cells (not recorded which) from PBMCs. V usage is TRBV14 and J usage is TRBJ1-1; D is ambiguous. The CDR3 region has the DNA TGTGCCAGCAGCCAAGGGAACGGGAACACTGAAGCTTTCTTT. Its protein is CASSQGNGNTEAFF.